This TCR beta chain was observed in a study of immune heterogeneity within non-small cell lung tumors. Multiplex PCR relied on 32 V and 13 J primers to amplify TCR beta CDR3. MiXCR, applied by TCRdb to the multiplex PCR reads, yields one record per CDR3 protein. The sample holds 20,000 to 25,000 distinct CDR3 sequences, about 30% seen once. Regarding this clonotype: Its antigen is unknown.

Overall study results and limits: The repertoire of each individual patient held high-frequency T-cell receptor beta clonotypes that were largely distinct from those of other patients. Recurrence of identical dominant CDR3 beta clonotypes was observed across intrapatient tumor sites, concomitant with site-unique high-frequency clones.

Template material comprised bulk tumor genomic DNA at around 600 ng per sample. Surgery yielded several widely spaced biopsies per primary tumor. The cohort was untreated, with newly diagnosed non-small cell lung cancer undergoing curative surgery. Per the germline V gene, CDR1 is LGHNA and CDR2 is YNFKEQ. V dropped 0 bases and J dropped 3 bases, with 6 bases sitting between them. There are 14 residues in the CDR3. The specimen was lung tumor tissue. This receptor was identified in a middle-aged man with non-small cell lung cancer. The V gene is TRBV4-2, the J gene TRBJ1-5; TRBD1 is a possible D gene (5 bases). CDR3 loop: CASSQEGLNQPQHF. The CDR3 DNA follows: TGTGCCAGCAGCCAAGAGGGGCTCAATCAGCCCCAGCATTTT.